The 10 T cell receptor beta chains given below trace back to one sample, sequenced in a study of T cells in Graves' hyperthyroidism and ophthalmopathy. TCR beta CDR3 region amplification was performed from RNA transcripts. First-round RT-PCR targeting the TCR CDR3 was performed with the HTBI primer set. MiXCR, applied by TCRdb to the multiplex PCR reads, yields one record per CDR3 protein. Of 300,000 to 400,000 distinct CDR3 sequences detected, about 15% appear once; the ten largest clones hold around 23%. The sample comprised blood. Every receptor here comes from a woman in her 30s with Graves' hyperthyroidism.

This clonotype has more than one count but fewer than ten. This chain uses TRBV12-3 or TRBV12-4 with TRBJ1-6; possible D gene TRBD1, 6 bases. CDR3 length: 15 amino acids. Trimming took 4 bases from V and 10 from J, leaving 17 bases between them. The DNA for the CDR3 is TGTGCCAGCAGTTCATCGGGGGCGCCTGGCTCACCCCTCCACTTT. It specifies CASSSSGAPGSPLHF.

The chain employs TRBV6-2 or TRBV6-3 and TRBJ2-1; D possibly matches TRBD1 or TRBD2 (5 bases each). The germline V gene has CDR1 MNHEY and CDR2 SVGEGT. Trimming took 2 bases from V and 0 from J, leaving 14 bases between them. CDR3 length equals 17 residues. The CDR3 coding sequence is TGTGCCAGCAGTTACCGGGGCGGGTACAGCTCCTACAATGAGCAGTTCTTC. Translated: CASSYRGGYSSYNEQFF.

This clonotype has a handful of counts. The CDR3 bases are TGTGCCAGCAGCTCCTTCCGTGGGGGACTAGCGGGGGACACCGGGGAGCTGTTTTTT. Its protein is CASSSFRGGLAGDTGELFF. The V call is TRBV7-6, the J call TRBJ2-2; 14 bases align to TRBD2. From germline, CDR1 is SGHVS and CDR2 FNYEAQ. V was clipped by 4 bases and J by 3 bases; unmatched bases: 10. CDR3 length: 19 residues.

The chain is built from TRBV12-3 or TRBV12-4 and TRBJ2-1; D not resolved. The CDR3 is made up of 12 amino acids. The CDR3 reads CGSRFESDEQFF. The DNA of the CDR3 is TGTGGTTCTCGGTTCGAGTCCGATGAGCAGTTCTTC.

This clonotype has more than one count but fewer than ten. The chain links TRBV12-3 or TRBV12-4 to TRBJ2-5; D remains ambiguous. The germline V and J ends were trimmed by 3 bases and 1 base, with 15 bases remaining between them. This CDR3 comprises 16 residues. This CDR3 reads CASSLHGSPFQETQYF. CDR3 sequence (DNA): TGTGCCAGCAGTTTGCATGGGTCACCCTTCCAAGAGACCCAGTACTTC.

CDR3 in amino acids: CAWTAGTGGRKLFF. Here the CDR3 DNA reads TGTGCCTGGACAGCCGGGACAGGGGGAAGAAAACTGTTTTTT. The genes are TRBV30 and TRBJ1-4, with 11 nucleotides matching TRBD1. Losses at the gene ends were 4 bases for V and 10 bases for J; bases not matched to a gene: 8. The CDR3 sequence is 14 residues long. Per germline, CDR1 GTSNPN and CDR2 SVGIG (reference sequence).

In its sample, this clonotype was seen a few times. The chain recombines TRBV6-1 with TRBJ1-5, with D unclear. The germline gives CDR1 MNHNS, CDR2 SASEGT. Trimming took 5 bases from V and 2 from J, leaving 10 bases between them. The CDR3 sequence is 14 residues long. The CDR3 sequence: CASSYGQGNQPQHF. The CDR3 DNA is TGTGCCAGCAGTTATGGGCAGGGCAATCAGCCCCAGCATTTT.

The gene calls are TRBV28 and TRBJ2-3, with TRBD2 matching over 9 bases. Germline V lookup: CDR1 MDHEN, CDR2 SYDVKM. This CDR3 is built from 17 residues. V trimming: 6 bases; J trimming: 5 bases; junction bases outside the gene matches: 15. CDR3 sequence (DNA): TGTGCCAGCAGCGCACCCCGGCGGGAGGGCCTCGGAGATACGCAGTATTTT. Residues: CASSAPRREGLGDTQYF.

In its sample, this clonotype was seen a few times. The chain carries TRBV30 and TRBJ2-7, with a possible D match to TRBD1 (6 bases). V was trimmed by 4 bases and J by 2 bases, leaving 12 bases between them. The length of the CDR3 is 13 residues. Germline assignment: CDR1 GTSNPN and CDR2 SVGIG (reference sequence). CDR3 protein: CAWTDKGAYEQYF. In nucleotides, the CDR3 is TGTGCCTGGACGGACAAGGGGGCCTACGAGCAGTACTTC.

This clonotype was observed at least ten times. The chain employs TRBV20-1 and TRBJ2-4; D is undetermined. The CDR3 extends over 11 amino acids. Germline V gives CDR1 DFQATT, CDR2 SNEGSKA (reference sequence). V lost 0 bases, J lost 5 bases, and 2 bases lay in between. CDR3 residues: CSARDQNIQYF. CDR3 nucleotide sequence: TGCAGTGCTAGAGACCAAAACATTCAGTACTTC.